This is a list of T cell receptor beta chains from one sample in a study of OX40 agonist ivuxolimab in advanced cancers. Produced via immunoSEQ multiplex PCR; TCRdb's table is partial and in-frame only. This table has tens of thousands of clones, over 60% appearing once. This material consisted of CD4+ or CD8+ T cells sorted from blood, taken in a trial of the OX40 agonist ivuxolimab. The receptors derive from an adult with an advanced solid tumor such as melanoma, head and neck, liver or kidney cancer. Each CDR3 is given with its conserved first and last residue. Where a row states a size, it is once, few, many or the class of an expanded clone; other rows omit it.

length	V	J	size	CDR3
16	TRBV5-1	TRBJ2-2	-	CASSLDGASNTGELFF
16	TRBV21-1	TRBJ1-5	-	CASSTQPRGSNQPQHF
14	TRBV2	TRBJ1-1	-	CASSMQGANTEAFF
11	TRBV11-2	TRBJ2-6	once	CASSPGVVLTF
17	TRBV2	TRBJ1-4	-	CASSESYYAGGNEKLFF
17	TRBV9	TRBJ2-6	-	CASSRDRGVSGANVLTF
15	TRBV30	TRBJ2-3	-	CAWSVWTGGTDTQYF
15	TRBV30	TRBJ1-6	once	CAWRRGRWDNSPLHF
15	TRBV27	TRBJ2-5	few	CASSNTGGSQETQYF
17	TRBV30	TRBJ1-6	few	CAWSVGRQKFLNSPLHF
14	TRBV7-9	TRBJ2-1	once	CASSLDYRENEQFF
17	TRBV28	TRBJ1-3	-	CASSSLRGPSSGNTIYF
16	TRBV7-9	TRBJ2-7	-	CASSLSTGGSSYEQYF
13	TRBV6-1	TRBJ2-1	-	CASTEGGNNEQFF
13	TRBV19	TRBJ1-1	medium-sized	CASKKGQNNEAFF
13	TRBV28	TRBJ1-1	-	CASSLSGVTEAFF
20	TRBV5-1	TRBJ2-7	-	CASSLTARPGLALHSYEQYF
13	TRBV10-3	TRBJ2-5	-	CAISEPKKLAQYF
13	TRBV5-4	TRBJ2-1	once	CASSLGELNEQFF
17	TRBV7-6	TRBJ2-1	-	CASSNPSTGGSYNEQFF
14	TRBV6-5	TRBJ2-7	-	CASSRAGTGLEQYF
15	TRBV2	TRBJ2-7	few	CASSPRTGRSYEQYF
15	TRBV5-5	TRBJ2-1	-	CASSLGDRGLVEQFF
13	TRBV6-5	TRBJ1-2	-	CASSYGGAVGYTF
16	TRBV18	TRBJ2-6	-	CASSPPGLAGANVLTF
14	TRBV7-7	TRBJ2-1	once	CASSSGTGRFEQFF
14	TRBV28	TRBJ1-6	few	CASSLRGLWSPLHF
15	TRBV5-1	TRBJ1-4	-	CASSPSGEANEKLFF
15	TRBV6-5	TRBJ1-6	-	CASNLDGPRESPLHF
14	TRBV19	TRBJ1-1	-	CASSPTGTGVGAFF
17	TRBV5-1	TRBJ1-1	few	CASSRLHGAPMNTEAFF
14	TRBV27	TRBJ1-6	few	CASTLTGHNSPLHF
15	TRBV6-1	TRBJ2-1	few	CASRYMGGAYNEQFF
13	TRBV6-5	TRBJ1-2	-	CATQPWGGNGYTF
14	TRBV5-1	TRBJ2-7	-	CASSSWTHSYEQYF
13	TRBV5-1	TRBJ2-7	-	CASSLGQRTEQYF
18	TRBV30	TRBJ1-3	-	CAWSVRRPGLYSGNTIYF
15	TRBV5-4	TRBJ2-7	-	CASSPTGALSYEQYF
14	TRBV5-1	TRBJ1-1	-	CASSLAGWSTEAFF
16	TRBV9	TRBJ2-1	-	CASSFTLAGNFNEQFF
15	TRBV10-3	TRBJ1-5	once	CAISPTGAGNQPQHF
14	TRBV5-1	TRBJ1-1	few	CASSPGTGRPEAFF
9	TRBV6-1	TRBJ1-5	-	CTSGQPQHF